What follows are 22 T cell receptor beta chains derived from one specimen sequenced in a study of CD8 T cells in ankylosing spondylitis. TCRdb called the 5' RACE reads again in MiXCR, with one record for every CDR3 protein. The table includes about 800,000 distinct CDR3 sequences, over 9.5% detected once. Study observations and caveats: Typical of ankylosing spondylitis blood, it appeared, was a TCR beta motif of eight highly homologous variants.

No antigens are known for them. The sequenced sample consisted of blood, either unsorted or a sorted T cell fraction (not recorded which). The source of these receptors is a male donor with ankylosing spondylitis.

The chain employs TRBV11-2 and TRBJ1-6; D remains ambiguous. The CDR3 contains 15 residues. Germline lookup yields CDR1 SGHAT and CDR2 FQNNGV. The V end lost 6 bases, the J end lost 6 bases, and 15 bases lay between the germline ends. The CDR3, as DNA: TGTGCCAGCAGTTCCCAGCGGAGGTTTAATTCACCCCTCCACTTT. It codes for CASSSQRRFNSPLHF.

The chain is built from TRBV5-1 and TRBJ2-1, with D unclear. The V gene's germline CDR1 is SGHRS and CDR2 YFSETQ. Trimming removed 5 bases from V and 1 base from J, with 10 bases in between. The CDR3 is 14 amino acids. The CDR3 bases are TGCGCCAGCAGTCTCGATCAGTCCTACAATGAGCAGTTCTTC. Encoded protein: CASSLDQSYNEQFF.

This clonotype was detected a few times. V gene TRBV12-3 or TRBV12-4 combines with J gene TRBJ2-2; perhaps TRBD2 as D (7 bases). Trimming took off 6 bases at V and 5 bases at J, with 19 bases between the two ends. This CDR3 contains 16 residues. In nucleotides, the CDR3 is TGTGCCAGCAGCCCGGGGGGCCCTCCTGTGACCGGGGAGCTGTTTTTT. Encoded protein: CASSPGGPPVTGELFF.

V usage is TRBV2 and J usage is TRBJ1-4; no reliable D call. The V gene's germline CDR1 is SNHLY and CDR2 FYNNEI. V was pared by 4 bases and J by 8 bases, with 11 bases between. This CDR3 region has 13 residues. In DNA, the CDR3 is TGTGCCAGCAGTGGCGACATGGGGGAAAAACTGTTTTTT. Protein: CASSGDMGEKLFF.

The table lists this clonotype with many counts. The rearrangement links TRBV20-1 to TRBJ2-5; D possibly corresponds to TRBD2 (5 bases). V lost 6 bases and J lost 4, with 18 bases in between. The CDR3 runs 14 residues. Per the germline V gene, CDR1 is DFQATT and CDR2 is SNEGSKA (reference sequence). The CDR3 DNA reads TGCAGTGCGCCGGACTGGACCATCGGAGAGACCCAGTACTTC. Residues: CSAPDWTIGETQYF.

The J gene is TRBJ1-5, the V gene TRBV20-1; tentatively, D is TRBD1 (5 bases). V lost 3 bases and J 4 bases, leaving 13 bases between the germline ends. This CDR3 comprises 14 residues. The germline V gene encodes CDR1 DFQATT and CDR2 SNEGSKA (reference sequence). CDR3 in DNA: TGCAGTGCTAGCGCCGGGACCAAAAATCAGCCCCAGCATTTT. Translating gives CSASAGTKNQPQHF.

This clonotype showed up just a few times. This chain connects TRBV27 to TRBJ1-1, with unresolved D. Trimming removed 2 bases from V and 10 bases from J, with 14 bases in between. CDR1 and CDR2 from the germline V gene are MNHEY and SMNVEV (reference sequence). The CDR3 is 13 residues long. The CDR3 is CASSLTDLTPAFF. The DNA for the CDR3 is TGTGCCAGCAGTTTAACGGACCTTACGCCAGCTTTCTTT.

This clonotype was recorded a few times. The rearrangement links TRBV7-3 to TRBJ2-5, with TRBD1 matching over 9 bases. The V gene's germline CDR1 is SGHTA and CDR2 FQGTGA. Losses at the gene ends were 5 bases for V and 4 bases for J; bases not matched to a gene: 5. This CDR3 spans 14 amino acids. The CDR3 reads CASSKQGAGETQYF. CDR3 sequence (DNA): TGTGCCAGCAGCAAACAGGGGGCTGGAGAGACCCAGTACTTC.

J is TRBJ2-6 and V is TRBV6-5, with unresolved D. Germline V lookup: CDR1 MNHEY, CDR2 SVGAGI. This CDR3 is 17 amino acids long. Trimming shortened V by 2 bases and J by 0 bases, and 11 bases separated the two germline ends. The CDR3 region has the DNA TGTGCCAGCAGTTACATCGGCGTTGGCTCTGGGGCCAACGTCCTGACTTTC. Translating gives CASSYIGVGSGANVLTF.

The V gene is TRBV6-6, the J gene TRBJ1-1, with 7 bases aligning to TRBD1. The CDR3 consists of 12 residues. Germline values: CDR1 MNHNY, CDR2 SVGAGI (reference sequence). The trim removed 4 bases at V and 7 bases at J, leaving 3 bases unmatched. This CDR3 is CASSFRQGEAFF. The CDR3 region has the DNA TGTGCCAGCAGTTTTCGACAGGGTGAAGCTTTCTTT.

This rearrangement joins TRBV9 to TRBJ2-7, with no clear D. The CDR3 is made up of 12 amino acids. Germline lookup yields CDR1 SGDLS and CDR2 YYNGEE. V gave up 3 bases and J gave up 7 bases, with 11 bases separating them. The CDR3 DNA sequence: TGTGCCAGCAGCGCGAGATGGGGAGAGCAGTACTTC. This codes for CASSARWGEQYF.

This clonotype was counted at least ten times. The chain combines TRBV7-2 with TRBJ2-1; 7 nucleotides align to TRBD1. The germline CDR1 and CDR2 sequences are SGHTA and FQGNSA. The CDR3 covers 12 residues. Trimming took 4 bases from V and 9 from J; bases not matched to a gene: 3. CDR3 in amino acids: CASSSTGAEQFF. As DNA, the CDR3 is TGTGCCAGCAGCTCAACAGGGGCTGAGCAGTTCTTC.

This clonotype was seen a handful of times. The V call is TRBV5-1, the J call TRBJ2-7, with a weak D call TRBD1 (5 bases). Trimming left V 4 bases short and J 0 bases short, with 17 bases between. CDR3 length: 16 residues. Germline assignment: CDR1 SGHRS and CDR2 YFSETQ. CDR3 nucleotides: TGCGCCAGCAGCGCCTGGGGCGGACCGAGCTCCTACGAGCAGTACTTC. Its protein is CASSAWGGPSSYEQYF.

This clonotype was seen a handful of times. The chain carries TRBV24-1 and TRBJ2-1; D is possibly TRBD1 or TRBD2 (6 bases each). The CDR3 length is 12 residues. Germline V CDR1 and CDR2: KGHDR, SFDVKD. V was cut by 5 bases and J by 12 bases, with 13 bases left in between. Here the CDR3 reads CATSAGDIGQFF. CDR3 coding DNA: TGTGCCACCAGTGCGGGGGACATTGGGCAGTTCTTC.

Ten or more counts support this clonotype. The J gene is TRBJ2-2, the V gene TRBV20-1; D is perhaps TRBD1 (6 bases). Germline assignment: CDR1 DFQATT and CDR2 SNEGSKA (reference sequence). V dropped 5 bases and J dropped 0 bases, with 16 bases sitting between them. This CDR3 contains 16 residues. The CDR3 nucleotides read TGCAGTGCTTGGGACACAACTTACGCGAACACCGGGGAGCTGTTTTTT. Its protein is CSAWDTTYANTGELFF.

This clonotype was seen a handful of times. This chain connects TRBV20-1 to TRBJ2-5; the match to TRBD1 covers 9 bases. V shed 3 bases, J shed 5 bases, and the junction held 10 bases outside the gene matches. The germline gives CDR1 DFQATT, CDR2 SNEGSKA (reference sequence). The CDR3 extends over 15 amino acids. The CDR3 reads CSARTTGTGRETQYF. CDR3 DNA: TGCAGTGCTAGGACTACCGGGACAGGGAGGGAGACCCAGTACTTC.

Of note for this clonotype: An end of the junction does not agree with germline; a read error may underlie this. The chain links TRBV20-1 to TRBJ1-4; TRBD1 matches 9 bases. The V gene's germline CDR1 is DFQATT and CDR2 SNEGSKA (reference sequence). This CDR3 is built from 17 residues. The CDR3 is CSARDPRTGARSEKLFF. The CDR3 bases are TGCAGTGCCAGAGATCCCAGGACAGGGGCGCGGAGTGAAAAACTGTTTTTT.

This clonotype was observed at least ten times. The CDR3 loop is CSATTSSETQYF. CDR3 in DNA: TGCAGTGCGACAACTAGCAGCGAGACCCAGTACTTC. This chain links TRBV20-1 with TRBJ2-5; D might be TRBD2 (6 bases). The CDR3 spans 12 residues. V was clipped by 6 bases and J by 5 bases, with 13 bases between them. CDR1 and CDR2 from the germline V gene are DFQATT and SNEGSKA (reference sequence).

CDR3 protein: CASTPELGGYTF. The DNA for the CDR3 is TGTGCCAGCACCCCCGAGCTGGGCGGCTACACCTTC. The chain joins TRBV16 to TRBJ1-2; D unresolved. V was cut by 7 bases and J by 8 bases, with 14 bases left in between. The CDR3 covers 12 residues. Germline-derived CDR1 and CDR2 are KGHSY and FQNENV. The whole variable domain, remainder taken from reference TRBV16 and TRBJ1-2, is GEEVAQTPKHLVRGEGQKAKLYCAPIKGHSYVFWYQQVLKNEFKFLISFQNENVFDETGMPKERFSAKCLPNSPCSLEIQATKLEDSAVYFCASTPELGGYTFGSGTRLTVV.

This chain joins TRBV9 and TRBJ2-7, with D unresolved. CDR1 is SGDLS and CDR2 is YYNGEE in the germline V gene. The V gene lost 0 bases and the J gene lost 5 bases, with 12 bases spanning the gap. The CDR3 extends over 14 amino acids. Here the CDR3 DNA reads TGTGCCAGCAGCGTAGGGTTCGGACCCCACGAGCAGTACTTC. Translated, it gives CASSVGFGPHEQYF.

V gene TRBV28 combines with J gene TRBJ2-7; D uncertain. The germline V gene encodes CDR1 MDHEN and CDR2 SYDVKM. The CDR3 spans 13 residues. Trimming shortened V by 9 bases and J by 2 bases, and 14 bases separated the two germline ends. CDR3 nucleotides: TGTGCCAGTTATTACCGTTCCCCCTACGAGCAGTACTTC. It codes for CASYYRSPYEQYF.

V usage is TRBV20-1 and J usage is TRBJ2-2; D perhaps matches TRBD2 (6 bases). Germline V lookup: CDR1 DFQATT, CDR2 SNEGSKA (reference sequence). Trimming left V 1 base short and J 4 bases short, with 10 bases between. The CDR3 loop spans 14 amino acids. CDR3 sequence: CSARAGEGTGELFF. In nucleotides, the CDR3 is TGCAGTGCTAGAGCGGGAGAGGGCACCGGGGAGCTGTTTTTT.